This T cell receptor beta chain was sequenced during a study of blood T cells in healthy people across ages. Study-wide background: Using template switching, researchers captured about one barcoded beta molecule for each two T cells.

For the second PCR, which ran for about 7 to 11 cycles, a sample-barcoded 5' primer and a J-beta primer mix were used. Unique molecular identifiers of 12 random nucleotides labeled each cDNA. TCRdb redid the calling of the 5' RACE reads with MiXCR, one entry per CDR3 protein. The data contain some 1 million distinct CDR3 sequences, 40% to 50% of them singletons. This receptor was taken from a woman aged 55-70 years in good health. The specimen was blood.

The CDR3 is CASSYSAGSPYEQYF. The CDR3 nucleotides are TGTGCCAGCAGTTACTCCGCAGGGAGCCCCTACGAGCAGTACTTC. The J gene is TRBJ2-7, the V gene TRBV6-5; either TRBD1 or TRBD2 may fit D (5 bases each). CDR3 size: 15 residues. V was cut by 0 bases and J by 2 bases, with 11 bases left in between. Germline V lookup: CDR1 MNHEY, CDR2 SVGAGI.